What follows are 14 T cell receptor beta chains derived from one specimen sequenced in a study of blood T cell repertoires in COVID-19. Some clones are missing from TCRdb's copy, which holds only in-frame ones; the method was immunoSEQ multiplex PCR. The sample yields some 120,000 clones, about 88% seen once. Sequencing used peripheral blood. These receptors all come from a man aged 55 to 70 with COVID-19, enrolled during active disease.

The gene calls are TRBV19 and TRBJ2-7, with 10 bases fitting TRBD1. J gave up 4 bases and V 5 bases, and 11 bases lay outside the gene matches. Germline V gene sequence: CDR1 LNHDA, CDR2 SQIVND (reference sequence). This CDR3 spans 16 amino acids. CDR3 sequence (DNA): TGTGCCAGTAGTCAAGCCGGGACAGGGGTATTGTACGAGCAGTACTTC. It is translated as CASSQAGTGVLYEQYF.

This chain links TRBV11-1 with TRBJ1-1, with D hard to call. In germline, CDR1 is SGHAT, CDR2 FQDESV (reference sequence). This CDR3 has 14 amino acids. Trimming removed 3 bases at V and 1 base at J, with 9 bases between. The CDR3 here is CASSFTGRNTEAFF. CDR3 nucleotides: TGTGCCAGCAGCTTTACGGGAAGGAACACTGAAGCTTTCTTT.

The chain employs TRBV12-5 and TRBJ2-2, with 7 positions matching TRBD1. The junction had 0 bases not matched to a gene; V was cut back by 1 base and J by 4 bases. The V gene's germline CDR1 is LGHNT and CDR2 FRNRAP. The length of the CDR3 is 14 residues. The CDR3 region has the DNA TGTGCTAGTGGTTTGGGACAGGGCACCGGGGAGCTGTTTTTT. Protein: CASGLGQGTGELFF.

CDR3 sequence: CASSQSTSGIREQFF. For the CDR3, the DNA is TGTGCCAGCAGCCAGTCCACTAGCGGGATTCGGGAGCAGTTCTTC. This chain links TRBV3-1 (or the pseudogene TRBV3-2) with TRBJ2-1; TRBD2 aligns across 10 bases. V shed 3 bases, J shed 10 bases, and the junction held 9 bases outside the gene matches. Germline lookup yields CDR1 LGHDT and CDR2 YNNKEL (reference sequence). The CDR3 is 15 residues long.

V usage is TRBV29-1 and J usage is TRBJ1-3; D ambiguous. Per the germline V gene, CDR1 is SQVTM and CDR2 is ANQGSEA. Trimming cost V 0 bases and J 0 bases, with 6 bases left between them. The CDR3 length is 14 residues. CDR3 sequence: CSVEDPDSGNTIYF. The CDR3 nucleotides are TGCAGCGTTGAAGATCCAGACTCTGGAAACACCATATATTTT.

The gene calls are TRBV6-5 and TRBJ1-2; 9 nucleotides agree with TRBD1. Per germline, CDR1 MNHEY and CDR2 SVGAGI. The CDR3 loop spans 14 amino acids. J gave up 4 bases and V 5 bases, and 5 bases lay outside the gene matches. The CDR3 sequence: CASSPLGQGYGYTF. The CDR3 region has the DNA TGTGCCAGCAGTCCTTTGGGACAGGGCTATGGCTACACCTTC.

CDR3 coding DNA: TGTGCCAGCAGTCTGGCGGGAAAAGACAATCAGCCCCAGCATTTT. Translating it yields CASSLAGKDNQPQHF. The V call is TRBV7-2, the J call TRBJ1-5; D gene ambiguous. This CDR3 contains 15 residues. Germline assignment: CDR1 SGHTA and CDR2 FQGNSA. V shed 6 bases and J shed 3 bases, with 15 bases lying between them.

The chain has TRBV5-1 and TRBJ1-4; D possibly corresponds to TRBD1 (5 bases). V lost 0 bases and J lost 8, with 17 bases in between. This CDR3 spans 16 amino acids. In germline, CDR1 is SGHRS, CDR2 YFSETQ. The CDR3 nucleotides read TGCGCCAGCAGCTTGGTTCCCGGGGGTGTTCCCGAAAAACTGTTTTTT. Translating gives CASSLVPGGVPEKLFF.

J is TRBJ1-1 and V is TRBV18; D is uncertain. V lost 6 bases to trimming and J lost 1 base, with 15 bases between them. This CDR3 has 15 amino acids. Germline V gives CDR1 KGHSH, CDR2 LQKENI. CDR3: CASSLEAPGNTEAFF. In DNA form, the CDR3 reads TGTGCCAGCTCCCTAGAGGCTCCGGGGAACACTGAAGCTTTCTTT.

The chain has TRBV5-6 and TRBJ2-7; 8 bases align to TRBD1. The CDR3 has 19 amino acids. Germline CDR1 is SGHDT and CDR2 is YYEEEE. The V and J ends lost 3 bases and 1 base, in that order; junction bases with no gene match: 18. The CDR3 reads CASSSRPKGRTGMSYEQYF. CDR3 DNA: TGTGCCAGCAGCTCTCGACCAAAAGGGCGGACAGGGATGTCCTACGAGCAGTACTTC.

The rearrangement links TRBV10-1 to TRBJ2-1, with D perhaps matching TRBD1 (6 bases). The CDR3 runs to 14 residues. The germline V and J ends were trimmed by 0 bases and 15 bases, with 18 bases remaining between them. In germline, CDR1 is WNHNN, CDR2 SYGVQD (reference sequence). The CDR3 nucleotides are TGCGCCAGCAGTGAGTCGACGGAACAGGGAACGGGGTTCTTC. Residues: CASSESTEQGTGFF.

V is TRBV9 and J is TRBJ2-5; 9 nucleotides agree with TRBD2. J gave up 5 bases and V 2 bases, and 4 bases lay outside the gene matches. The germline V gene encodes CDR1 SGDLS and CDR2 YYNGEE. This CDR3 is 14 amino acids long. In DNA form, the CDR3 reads TGTGCCAGCAGCGTCATAGCGGGAGTCGAGACCCAGTACTTC. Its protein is CASSVIAGVETQYF.

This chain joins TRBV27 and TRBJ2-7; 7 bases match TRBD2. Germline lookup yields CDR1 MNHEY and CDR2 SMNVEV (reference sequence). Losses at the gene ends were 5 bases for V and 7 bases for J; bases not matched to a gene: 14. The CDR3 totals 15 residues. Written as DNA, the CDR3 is TGTGCCAGCAGTCAACTAGCGCCAACCTCGGGGGAGCAGTACTTC. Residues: CASSQLAPTSGEQYF.

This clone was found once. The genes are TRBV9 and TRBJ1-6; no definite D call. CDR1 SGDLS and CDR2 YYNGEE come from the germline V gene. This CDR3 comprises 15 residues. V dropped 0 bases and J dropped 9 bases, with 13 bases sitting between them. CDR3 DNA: TGTGCCAGCAGCGTAGAAGGGAGCGGTGGTTCACCCCTCCACTTT. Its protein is CASSVEGSGGSPLHF.